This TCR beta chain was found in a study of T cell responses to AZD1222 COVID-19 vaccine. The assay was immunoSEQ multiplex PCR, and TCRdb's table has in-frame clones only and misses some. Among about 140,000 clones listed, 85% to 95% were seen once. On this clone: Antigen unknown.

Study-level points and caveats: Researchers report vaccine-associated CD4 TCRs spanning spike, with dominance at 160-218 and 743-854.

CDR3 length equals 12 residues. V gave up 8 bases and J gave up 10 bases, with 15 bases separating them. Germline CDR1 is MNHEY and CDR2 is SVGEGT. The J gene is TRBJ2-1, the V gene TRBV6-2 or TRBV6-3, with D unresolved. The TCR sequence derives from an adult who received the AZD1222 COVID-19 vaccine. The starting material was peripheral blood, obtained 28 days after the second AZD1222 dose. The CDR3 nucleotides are TGTGCCAGCGGCCCTCAAAGCTGGGAGCAGTTCTTC. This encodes CASGPQSWEQFF.